This T cell receptor (beta chain) originates from a study of blood T cell repertoires in COVID-19. Study context: Some COVID-19 samples were acute and others convalescent; all came from the United States, Italy and Spain. In each case, the material was cDNA or gDNA derived from T cells, B-cell-depleted T cells, or PBMCs.

Source study methods: Cell counts per sample came from amplifying reference gene primers. Libraries were prepared by immunoSEQ multiplex PCR; TCRdb keeps only in-frame clonotypes and omits some of them. V, J and clone size are those of that table, while D and trimming were read from the DNA. This sample has more than 100,000 clones, with 88% found just once. Germline lookup yields CDR1 SGHVS and CDR2 FNYEAQ. CDR3 length: 17 amino acids. J lost 0 bases, V lost 2 bases, and 7 bases had no gene match. The gene calls are TRBV7-6 and TRBJ2-1; 7 bases align to TRBD2. The TCR originated in a human donor in a cohort sampled during active COVID-19. The specimen sequenced was peripheral blood. This CDR3 reads CASSLTPTSDSYNEQFF. The DNA of the CDR3 is TGTGCCAGCAGCTTAACCCCCACTAGCGACTCCTACAATGAGCAGTTCTTC.